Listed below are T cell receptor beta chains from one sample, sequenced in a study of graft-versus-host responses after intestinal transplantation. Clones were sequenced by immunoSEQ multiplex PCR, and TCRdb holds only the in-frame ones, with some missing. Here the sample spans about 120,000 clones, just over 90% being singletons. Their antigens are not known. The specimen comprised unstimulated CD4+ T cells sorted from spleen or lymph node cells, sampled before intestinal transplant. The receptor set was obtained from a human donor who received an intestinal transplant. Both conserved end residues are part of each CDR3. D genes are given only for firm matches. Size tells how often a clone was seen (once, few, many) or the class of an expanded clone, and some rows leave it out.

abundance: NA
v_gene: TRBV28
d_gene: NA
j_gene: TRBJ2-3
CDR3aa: CASSRPTFSTDTQYF
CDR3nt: TGTGCCAGCAGTCGTCCTACTTTTAGCACAGATACGCAGTATTTT

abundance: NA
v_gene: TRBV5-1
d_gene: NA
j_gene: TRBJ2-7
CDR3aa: CASSFVTPSYEQYF
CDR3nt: TGCGCCAGCAGCTTCGTAACTCCGTCCTACGAGCAGTACTTC

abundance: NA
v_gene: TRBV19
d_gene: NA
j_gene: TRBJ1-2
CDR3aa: CASSTTAGYTF
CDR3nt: TGTGCCAGTAGTACCACAGCTGGCTACACCTTC

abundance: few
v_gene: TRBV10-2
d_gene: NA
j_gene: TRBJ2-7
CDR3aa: CATPGATEQYF
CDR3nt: TGCGCCACCCCAGGGGCCACTGAGCAGTACTTC

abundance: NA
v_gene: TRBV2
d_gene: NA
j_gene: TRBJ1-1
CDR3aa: CASSQGGQNTEAFF
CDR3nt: TGTGCCAGCAGTCAAGGGGGACAGAACACTGAAGCTTTCTTT

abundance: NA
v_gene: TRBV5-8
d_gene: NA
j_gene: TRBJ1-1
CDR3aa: CASSLGWGPEAFF
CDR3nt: TGTGCCAGCAGCTTGGGTTGGGGGCCTGAAGCTTTCTTT

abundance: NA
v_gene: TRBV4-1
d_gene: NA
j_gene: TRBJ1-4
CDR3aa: CASSQNGGPVGEKLFF
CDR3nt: TGCGCCAGCAGCCAAAACGGGGGACCAGTGGGCGAAAAACTGTTTTTT

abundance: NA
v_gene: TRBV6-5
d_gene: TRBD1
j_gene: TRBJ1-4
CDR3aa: CASTPGTGGEKLFF
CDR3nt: TGTGCCAGCACTCCCGGGACAGGGGGCGAAAAACTGTTTTTT

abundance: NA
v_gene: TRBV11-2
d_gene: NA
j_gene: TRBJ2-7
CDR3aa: CASSLGGHEQYF
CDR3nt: TGTGCCAGCAGCTTAGGGGGGCACGAGCAGTACTTC

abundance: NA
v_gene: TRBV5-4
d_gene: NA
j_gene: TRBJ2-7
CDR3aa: CASSLGQSNYEQYF
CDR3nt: TGTGCCAGCAGCTTGGGACAGTCAAACTACGAGCAGTACTTC

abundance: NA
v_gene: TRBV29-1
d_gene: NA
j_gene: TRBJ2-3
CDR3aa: CSVVGDYTSTDTQYF
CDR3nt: TGCAGCGTTGTAGGTGACTATACTAGCACAGATACGCAGTATTTT

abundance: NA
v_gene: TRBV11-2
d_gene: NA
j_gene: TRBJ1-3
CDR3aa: CASSPAYVDTIYF
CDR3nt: TGTGCCAGCAGCCCCGCGTATGTGGACACCATATATTTT

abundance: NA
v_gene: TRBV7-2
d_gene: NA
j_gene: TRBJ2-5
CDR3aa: CASSLVREETQYF
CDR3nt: TGTGCCAGCAGCTTAGTGAGGGAAGAGACCCAGTACTTC

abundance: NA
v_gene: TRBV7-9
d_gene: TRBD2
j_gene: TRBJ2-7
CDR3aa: CASSPGLVYYEQYF
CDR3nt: TGTGCCAGCAGCCCGGGACTAGTCTACTACGAGCAGTACTTC

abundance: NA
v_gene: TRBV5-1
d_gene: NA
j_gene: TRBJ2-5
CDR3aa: CASSLYSGPQETQYF
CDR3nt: TGCGCCAGCAGCTTGTATAGCGGCCCCCAAGAGACCCAGTACTTC

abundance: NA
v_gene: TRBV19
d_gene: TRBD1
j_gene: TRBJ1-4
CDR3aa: CASSISLTGKSEKLFF
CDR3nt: TGTGCCAGTAGTATAAGTCTGACAGGGAAGAGTGAAAAACTGTTTTTT